Listed below are T cell receptor beta chains from one sample, sequenced in a study of cytomegalovirus exposure and HLA in healthy donors. TCRdb's copy holds only in-frame clones and misses some; the assay was immunoSEQ multiplex PCR. The repertoire holds under 200,000 clones, 81% seen once, with about 3.5% in the top ten. The sequencing input was PBMCs. These TCRs come from a man aged 40-49 years in good health and CMV-seropositive. Each CDR3 is given with its conserved first and last residue. Each record gives: clone size, D gene, J gene, V gene, CDR3 DNA, CDR3 protein. A D gene is named only where the DNA matches it firmly. Rows give clone size only sometimes, using once, few, many, or a class for an expanded clone.

>.|TRBD1|TRBJ1-4|TRBV7-9
TGTGCCAGCAGCGGACAGGACCCGTCTCAAACTAATGAAAAACTGTTTTTT
CASSGQDPSQTNEKLFF
>.|TRBD2|TRBJ2-7|TRBV7-9
TGTGCCAGCAGCCCTAGCGGGAGCGCCTACGAGCAGTACTTC
CASSPSGSAYEQYF
>.|TRBD2|TRBJ2-5|TRBV6-1
TGTGCCAGCAGGCCGGGAGGGCCTAGGGAGACCCAGTACTTC
CASRPGGPRETQYF
>.|TRBD2|TRBJ2-1|TRBV28
TGTGCCAGCAGTTCCCCCGTGGCGGGAGCCTACAATGAGCAGTTCTTC
CASSSPVAGAYNEQFF
>.|TRBD2|TRBJ2-2|TRBV7-6
TGTGCCAGCAGCCCCGGGGGGGCGAACACCGGGGAGCTGTTTTTT
CASSPGGANTGELFF
>.|TRBD1|TRBJ1-4|TRBV5-4
TGTGCCAGCAGCTTGTCTAACAGGGGGCAGGGAGAAAAACTGTTTTTT
CASSLSNRGQGEKLFF
>.|TRBD2|TRBJ2-1|TRBV10-3
TGTGCCATCAGGGCCAATCGAGCAGACGGGGGGAATGAGCAGTTCTTC
CAIRANRADGGNEQFF
>.|TRBD2|TRBJ2-1|TRBV5-1
TGCGCCAGCAGCTCACCCCGGGGTAGCGGGGGGGCTGGTGAGCAGTTCTTC
CASSSPRGSGGAGEQFF
>.|TRBD2|TRBJ2-3|TRBV11-2
TGTGCCAGCAGCTTAGTGGGACTAGCGGGGGGGTTTCGAGATACGCAGTATTTT
CASSLVGLAGGFRDTQYF
>.|.|TRBJ1-5|TRBV19
TGTGCCAGTAGTATACCGGGACACAGCAATCAGCCCCAGCATTTT
CASSIPGHSNQPQHF
>.|.|TRBJ1-1|TRBV10-3
TGTGCCATCAGTGAAGAGGGCCAGAATGGTGAAGCTTTCTTT
CAISEEGQNGEAFF
>.|TRBD1|TRBJ2-7|TRBV28
TGTGCCAGCAGTCTCGGACAGGGGAAGCACGAGCAGTACTTC
CASSLGQGKHEQYF
>.|.|TRBJ2-1|TRBV5-6
TGTGCCAGCAGCTTGCCGGGGGGCGCATCCTACAATGAGCAGTTCTTC
CASSLPGGASYNEQFF
>.|.|TRBJ2-5|TRBV7-3
TGTGCCAGCAGCTTAGGTGCGGCCCCTGGGGAGACCCAGTACTTC
CASSLGAAPGETQYF
>once|.|TRBJ1-3|TRBV5-1
TGCGCCAGCAGCTTGGGGACAGCCCGCTCTGGAAACACCATATATTTT
CASSLGTARSGNTIYF
>.|TRBD1|TRBJ1-1|TRBV9
TGTGCCAGCAGCGTAGTCCCAGGGGGCAACACTGAAGCTTTCTTT
CASSVVPGGNTEAFF
>.|TRBD2|TRBJ2-2|TRBV5-1
TGCGCCAAGGGACTAGCGGGAGAGTACAGCGGGGAGCTGTTTTTT
CAKGLAGEYSGELFF
>.|TRBD1|TRBJ2-5|TRBV6-5
TGTGCCAGCAGCAGGACAGGGGCCCAAGAGACCCAGTACTTC
CASSRTGAQETQYF
>.|TRBD2|TRBJ2-3|TRBV7-9
TGTGCCAGCACCCGACTAGCGGGGACCGATACGCAGTATTTT
CASTRLAGTDTQYF
>.|.|TRBJ1-3|TRBV9
TGTGCCAGCAGCCCGAGAGAGGGCTCTGGAAACACCATATATTTT
CASSPREGSGNTIYF
>.|.|TRBJ2-1|TRBV2
TGTGCCAGCAGGCTGACTACCTCTGGTGGGGGGGAGCAGTTCTTC
CASRLTTSGGGEQFF
>.|.|TRBJ2-7|TRBV27
TGTGCCAGCAGTTTAAAAGCCTTGAGCCCGTCCTACGAGCAGTACTTC
CASSLKALSPSYEQYF
>.|TRBD2|TRBJ2-1|TRBV7-2
TGTGCCAGCAGCCTAGCGCTAGCGGGAGTTGAGCAGTTCTTC
CASSLALAGVEQFF
>.|.|TRBJ2-6|TRBV4-1
TGCGCCAGCAGCCAAGGGCCCCGCAGGAACTCTGGGGCCAACGTCCTGACTTTC
CASSQGPRRNSGANVLTF
>.|.|TRBJ1-4|TRBV7-9
TGTGCCAGCAGCGAGGATAATGAAAAACTGTTTTTT
CASSEDNEKLFF
>.|TRBD1|TRBJ1-2|TRBV11-2
TGTGCCAGCAGCACGACAGGGAGAGGTGGCTACACCTTC
CASSTTGRGGYTF
>.|TRBD2|TRBJ2-1|TRBV6-5
TGTGCCAGCAAAACAGCGGGAGGGTCCCACAATGAGCAGTTCTTC
CASKTAGGSHNEQFF
>.|.|TRBJ1-2|TRBV6-6
TGTGCCAGCAGTTACAATGGCAACTATGGCTACACCTTC
CASSYNGNYGYTF
>.|TRBD1|TRBJ2-5|TRBV29-1
TGCAGCGGCGGACAGGGTCCGGGGGAGACCCAGTACTTC
CSGGQGPGETQYF
>.|TRBD2|TRBJ2-2|TRBV7-2
TGTGCCAGCATCAACCCGGGAGGGTACACCGGGGAGCTGTTTTTT
CASINPGGYTGELFF
>.|TRBD2|TRBJ2-1|TRBV5-1
TGCGCCAGCAGCTTGGGATCTAGCGGGAGCAGCGGTGAGCAGTTCTTC
CASSLGSSGSSGEQFF
>.|.|TRBJ1-5|TRBV2
TGTGCCAGCAAAGGTGGGCCAGCTAGCAATCAGCCCCAGCATTTT
CASKGGPASNQPQHF
>.|TRBD2|TRBJ2-3|TRBV4-2
TGTGCCAGCAGCCAAGATAGGCGGGGGGCCGGCCGGGGAGAGTATTTT
CASSQDRRGAGRGEYF